This TCR beta chain derives from a study of cytomegalovirus exposure and HLA in healthy donors. Study-level findings and limits: The study designated fewer than 200 TCR beta chains cytomegalovirus-associated.

For this clone: As yet, its antigen is unknown.

Method: immunoSEQ multiplex PCR; TCRdb's copy keeps in-frame clones and lacks some. This table has roughly 100,000 clones, about 94% appearing once. V dropped 4 bases and J dropped 4 bases, with 16 bases sitting between them. The CDR3 spans 15 residues. Germline V gene data show CDR1 as LGHNA and CDR2 as YSLEER. The donors were in the approximately 110-subject validation cohort; that cohort was separate from the roughly 660-subject first cohort. Source material: PBMCs. This sequence originates from a woman under 30 in good health and CMV-seronegative. The rearrangement links TRBV4-3 to TRBJ1-1, with D hard to call. CDR3 sequence: CASSRNSGEPTEAFF. The CDR3 DNA reads as TGCGCCAGCAGCCGGAACAGTGGCGAGCCCACTGAAGCTTTCTTT.